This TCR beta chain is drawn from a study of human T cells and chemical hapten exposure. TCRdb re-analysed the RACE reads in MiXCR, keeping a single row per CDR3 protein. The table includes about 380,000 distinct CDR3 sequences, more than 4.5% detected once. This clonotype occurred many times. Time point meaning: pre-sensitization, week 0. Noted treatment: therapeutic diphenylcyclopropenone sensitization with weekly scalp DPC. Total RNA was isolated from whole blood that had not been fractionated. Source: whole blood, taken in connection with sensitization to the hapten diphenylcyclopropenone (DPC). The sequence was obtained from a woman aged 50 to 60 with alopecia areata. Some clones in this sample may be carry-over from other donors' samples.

CDR3 in amino acids: CSARAIPGQVFF. DNA for the CDR3: TGCAGTGCTAGGGCCATTCCGGGACAAGTGTTCTTT. V gene TRBV20-1 combines with J gene TRBJ1-1; maybe TRBD1 (6 bases). Germline CDR1 DFQATT, CDR2 SNEGSKA (reference sequence). The CDR3 consists of 12 residues. The ends were cut back, 3 bases at V and 14 bases at J, with 19 bases in the middle.